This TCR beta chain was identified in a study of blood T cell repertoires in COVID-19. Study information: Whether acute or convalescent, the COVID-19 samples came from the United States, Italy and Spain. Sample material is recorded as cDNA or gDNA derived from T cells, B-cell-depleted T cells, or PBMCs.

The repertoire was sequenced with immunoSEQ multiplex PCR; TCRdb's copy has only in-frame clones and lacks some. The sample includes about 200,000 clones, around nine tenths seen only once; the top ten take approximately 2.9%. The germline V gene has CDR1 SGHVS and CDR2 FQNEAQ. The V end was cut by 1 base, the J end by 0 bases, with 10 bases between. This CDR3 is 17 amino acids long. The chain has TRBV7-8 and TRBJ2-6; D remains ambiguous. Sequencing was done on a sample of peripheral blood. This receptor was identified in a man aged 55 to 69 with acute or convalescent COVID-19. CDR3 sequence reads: CASSLGPGRSGANVLTF. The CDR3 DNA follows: TGTGCCAGCAGCTTAGGCCCTGGCCGCTCTGGGGCCAACGTCCTGACTTTC.